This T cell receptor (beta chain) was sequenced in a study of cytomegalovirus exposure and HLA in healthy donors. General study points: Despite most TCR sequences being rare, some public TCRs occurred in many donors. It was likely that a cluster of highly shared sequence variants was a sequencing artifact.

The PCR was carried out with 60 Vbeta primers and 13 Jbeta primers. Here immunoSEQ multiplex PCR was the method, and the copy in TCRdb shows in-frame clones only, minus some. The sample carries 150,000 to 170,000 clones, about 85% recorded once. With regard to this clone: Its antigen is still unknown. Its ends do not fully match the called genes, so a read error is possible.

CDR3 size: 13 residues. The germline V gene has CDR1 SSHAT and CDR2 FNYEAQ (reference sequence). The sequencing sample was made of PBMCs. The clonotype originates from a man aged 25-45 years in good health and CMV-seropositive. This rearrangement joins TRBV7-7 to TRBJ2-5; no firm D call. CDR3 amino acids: CASSLAGSEDQYF. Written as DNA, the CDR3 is TGTGCTAGCAGCTTAGCTGGGTCTGAGGACCAGTACTTC.